This T cell receptor (beta chain) was documented in a study of tumor-infiltrating lymphocytes in primary liver carcinoma. About the study: Men as well as women, aged 30 to 69 years, made up the patients. Study observations and caveats: The bulk unsorted samples meant that CD4+ and CD8+ repertoires went uncompared. Tumors reached a significantly greater top-250-clone fraction than blood did (p = 0.039).

This clonotype was counted many times. What it binds is unknown. Total RNA amounting to around 530 ng was the source from which TCR beta cDNA was made with a constant-region primer. Three nested multiplex PCR rounds of slightly modified ARM-PCR generated TCR beta libraries. Investigators reported that the first two PCR rounds, at approximately 11 cycles each, used TRBV1-TRBV30 forward primers with a C-beta reverse primer. TCRdb reprocessed the multiplex PCR reads with MiXCR, giving one entry per CDR3 protein. Of some 320,000 distinct CDR3 sequences detected, approximately 60% appear once; the ten largest clones hold around 9.5%. The V end lost 3 bases, the J end lost 11 bases, and 17 bases lay between the germline ends. The germline CDR1 and CDR2 sequences are SGHDT and YYEEEE. This CDR3 comprises 13 residues. The authors took blood RNA from unsorted whole blood and also extracted germline DNA. Chronic HBV infection, which was untreated, was present in the patients.

Source material: peripheral blood. This sequence joins TRBV5-6 and TRBJ1-1; tentatively, D is TRBD1 (6 bases). This receptor was taken from a man aged 40-49 years with primary liver carcinoma and hepatitis B virus infection. The CDR3 reads CASSSAGGLGAFF. Here the CDR3 DNA reads TGTGCCAGCAGCTCCGCGGGGGGGCTCGGGGCTTTCTTT.